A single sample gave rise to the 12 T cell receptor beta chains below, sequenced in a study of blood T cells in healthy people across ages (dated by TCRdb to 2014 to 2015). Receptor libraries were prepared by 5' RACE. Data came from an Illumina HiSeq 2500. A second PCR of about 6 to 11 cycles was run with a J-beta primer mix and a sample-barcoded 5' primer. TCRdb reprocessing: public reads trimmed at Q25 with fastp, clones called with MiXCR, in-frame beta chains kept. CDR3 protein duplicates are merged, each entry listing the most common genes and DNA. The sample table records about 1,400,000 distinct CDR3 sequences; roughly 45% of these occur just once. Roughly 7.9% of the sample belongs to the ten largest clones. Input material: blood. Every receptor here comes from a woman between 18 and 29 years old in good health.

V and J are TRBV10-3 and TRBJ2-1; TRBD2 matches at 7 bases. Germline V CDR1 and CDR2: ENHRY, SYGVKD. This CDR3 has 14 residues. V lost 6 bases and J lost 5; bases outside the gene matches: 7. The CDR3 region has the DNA TGTGCCATCAGATTAACTAGCGAAGACAATGAGCAGTTCTTC. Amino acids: CAIRLTSEDNEQFF.

The CDR3 loop is CASRQDYTNYNEQFF. The CDR3 DNA follows: TGTGCCAGCAGACAAGACTACACGAATTACAATGAGCAGTTCTTC. The chain employs TRBV11-2 and TRBJ2-1; TRBD2 might be the D (5 bases). Germline lookup yields CDR1 SGHAT and CDR2 FQNNGV. V was pared by 6 bases and J by 4 bases, with 16 bases between. The CDR3 totals 15 residues.

In DNA, the CDR3 is TGTGCCACCAGCAGAGTGGGGACAGACAATCAGCCCCAGCATTTT. Translation gives CATSRVGTDNQPQHF. The V call is TRBV15, the J call TRBJ1-5; 7 positions agree with TRBD1. The CDR3 runs to 15 residues. The V gene end was trimmed by 1 base and the J gene end by 3 bases; junction bases not matched to a gene: 3. The V gene's germline CDR1 is LNHNV and CDR2 YYDKDF (reference sequence). The full variable domain, rest sourced from reference TRBV15 and TRBJ1-5, is DAMVIQNPRYQVTQFGKPVTLSCSQTLNHNVMYWYQQKSSQAPKLLFHYYDKDFNNEADTPDNFQSRRPNTSFCFLDIRSPGLGDTAMYLCATSRVGTDNQPQHFGDGTRLSIL.

CDR3 nucleotide sequence: TGCAGTGCTAGTCTGGGCGGGGGCGGAGAGACCCAGTACTTC. Its protein product is CSASLGGGGETQYF. V and J are TRBV20-1 and TRBJ2-5, with D possibly being TRBD2 (7 bases). This CDR3 comprises 14 residues. Trimming took off 3 bases at V and 4 bases at J, with 15 bases between the two ends. Germline-derived CDR1 and CDR2 are DFQATT and SNEGSKA (reference sequence).

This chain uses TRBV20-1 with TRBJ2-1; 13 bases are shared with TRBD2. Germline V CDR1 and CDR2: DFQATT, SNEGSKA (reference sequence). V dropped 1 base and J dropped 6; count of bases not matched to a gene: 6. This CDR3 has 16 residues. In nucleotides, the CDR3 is TGCAGTGCTAGAGTGAGGACTAGCGGGGGATTCAATGAGCAGTTCTTC. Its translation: CSARVRTSGGFNEQFF.

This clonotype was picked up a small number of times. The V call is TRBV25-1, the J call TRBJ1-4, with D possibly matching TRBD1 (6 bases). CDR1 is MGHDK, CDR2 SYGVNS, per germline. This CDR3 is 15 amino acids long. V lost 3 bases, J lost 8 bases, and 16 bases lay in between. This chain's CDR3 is CASSDIGQGSEKLFF. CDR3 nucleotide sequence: TGTGCCAGCAGTGATATTGGGCAGGGGTCCGAAAAACTGTTTTTT.

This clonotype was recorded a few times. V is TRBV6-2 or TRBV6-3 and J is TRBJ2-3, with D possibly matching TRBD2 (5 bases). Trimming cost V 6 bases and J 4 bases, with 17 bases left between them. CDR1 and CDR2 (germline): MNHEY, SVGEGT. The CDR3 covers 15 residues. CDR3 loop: CASRRLSGGPDTQYF. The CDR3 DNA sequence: TGTGCCAGCAGGCGACTCTCTGGAGGCCCAGATACGCAGTATTTT.

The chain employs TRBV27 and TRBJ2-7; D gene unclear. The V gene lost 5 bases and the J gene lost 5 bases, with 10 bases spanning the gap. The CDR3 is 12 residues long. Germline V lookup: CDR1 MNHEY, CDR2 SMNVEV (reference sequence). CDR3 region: CASSLTLNEQYF. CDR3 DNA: TGTGCCAGCAGTCTGACGTTAAACGAGCAGTACTTC.

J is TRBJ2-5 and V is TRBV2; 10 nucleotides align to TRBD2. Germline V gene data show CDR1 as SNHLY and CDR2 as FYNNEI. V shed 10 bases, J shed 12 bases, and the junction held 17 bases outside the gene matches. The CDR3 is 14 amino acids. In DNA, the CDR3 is TGTGCCAAGCAGGGGCTAGCGGGAGAGAATGAGAAGTACTTC. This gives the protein CAKQGLAGENEKYF. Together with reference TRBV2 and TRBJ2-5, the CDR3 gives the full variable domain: EPEVTQTPSHQVTQMGQEVILRCVPISNHLYFYWYRQILGQKVEFLVSFYNNEISEKSEIFDDQFSVERPDGSNFTLKIRSTKLEDSAMYFCAKQGLAGENEKYFGPGTRLLVL.

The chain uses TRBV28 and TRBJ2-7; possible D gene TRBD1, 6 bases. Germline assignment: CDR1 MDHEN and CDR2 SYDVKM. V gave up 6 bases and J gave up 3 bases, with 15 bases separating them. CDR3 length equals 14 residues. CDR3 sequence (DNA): TGTGCCAGCAGCCCGGGACAAACCATCTACGAGCAGTACTTC. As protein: CASSPGQTIYEQYF.

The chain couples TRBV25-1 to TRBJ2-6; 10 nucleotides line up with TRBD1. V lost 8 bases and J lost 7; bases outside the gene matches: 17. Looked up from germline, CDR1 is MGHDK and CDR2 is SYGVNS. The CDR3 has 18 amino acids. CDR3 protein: CASALMTGGGLGANVLTF. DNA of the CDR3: TGTGCCAGCGCTCTGATGACAGGGGGCGGCTTAGGAGCCAACGTCCTGACTTTC.

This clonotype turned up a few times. The CDR3, as DNA: TGTGCCAGCAGTGAATGGGGGAACTCCTACAATGAGCAGTTCTTC. It specifies CASSEWGNSYNEQFF. This chain connects TRBV6-1 to TRBJ2-1; D could derive from TRBD1 or TRBD2 (5 bases each). The germline CDR1 and CDR2 sequences are MNHNS and SASEGT. The length of the CDR3 is 15 residues. The ends were cut back, 2 bases at V and 0 bases at J, with 8 bases in the middle.